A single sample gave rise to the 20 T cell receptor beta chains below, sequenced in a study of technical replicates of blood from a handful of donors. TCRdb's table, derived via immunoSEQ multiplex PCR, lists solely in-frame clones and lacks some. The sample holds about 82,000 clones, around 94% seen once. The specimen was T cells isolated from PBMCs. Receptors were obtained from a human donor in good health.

As DNA, the CDR3 is TGTGCCAGCAGCCAACCCGACAGGGGGCTAGACACCGGGGAGCTGTTTTTT. Amino acids: CASSQPDRGLDTGELFF. The gene calls are TRBV4-2 and TRBJ2-2, with 10 bases that match TRBD1. The germline CDR1 and CDR2 sequences are LGHNA and YNFKEQ. The CDR3 has 17 residues. Trimming at V came to 2 bases and at J to 3 bases, leaving 6 bases not matched to a gene.

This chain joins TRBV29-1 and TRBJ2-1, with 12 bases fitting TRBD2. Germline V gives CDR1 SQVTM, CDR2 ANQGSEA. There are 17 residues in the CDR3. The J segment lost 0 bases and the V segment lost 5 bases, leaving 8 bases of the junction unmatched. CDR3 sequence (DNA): TGCAGCGTTCTAGCGGGAGGGCCCCACAGCTCCTACAATGAGCAGTTCTTC. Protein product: CSVLAGGPHSSYNEQFF.

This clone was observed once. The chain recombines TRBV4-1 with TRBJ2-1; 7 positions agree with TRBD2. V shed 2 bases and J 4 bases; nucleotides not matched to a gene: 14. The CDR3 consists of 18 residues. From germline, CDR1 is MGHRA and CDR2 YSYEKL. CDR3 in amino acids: CASSQFPPAGVIYNEQFF. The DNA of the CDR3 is TGCGCCAGCAGCCAATTTCCCCCCGCGGGAGTGATTTACAATGAGCAGTTCTTC.

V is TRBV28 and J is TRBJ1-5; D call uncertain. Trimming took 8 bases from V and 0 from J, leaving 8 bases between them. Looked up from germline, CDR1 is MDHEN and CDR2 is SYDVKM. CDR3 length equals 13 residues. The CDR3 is CASVSYSNQPQHF. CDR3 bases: TGTGCCAGCGTCTCCTATAGCAATCAGCCCCAGCATTTT.

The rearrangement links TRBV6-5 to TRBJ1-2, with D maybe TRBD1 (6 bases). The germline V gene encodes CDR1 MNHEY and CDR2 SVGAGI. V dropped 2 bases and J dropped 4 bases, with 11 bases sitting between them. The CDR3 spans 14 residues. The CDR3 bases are TGTGCCAGCAGTTACAAAGGACAGTTCTATGGCTACACCTTC. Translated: CASSYKGQFYGYTF.

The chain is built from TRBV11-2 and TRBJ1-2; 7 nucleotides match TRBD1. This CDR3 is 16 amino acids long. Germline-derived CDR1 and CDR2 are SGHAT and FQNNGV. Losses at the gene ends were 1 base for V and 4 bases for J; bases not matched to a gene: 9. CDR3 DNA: TGTGCCAGCAGCTTAGGTGGGGGGACAGACCCCTATGGCTACACCTTC. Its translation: CASSLGGGTDPYGYTF.

CDR3 residues: CASTGVEYGYTF. The DNA for the CDR3 is TGTGCCAGCACCGGGGTTGAGTATGGCTACACCTTC. V usage is TRBV11-2 and J usage is TRBJ1-2; D uncertain. This CDR3 region has 12 residues. Deletions cut 7 bases from V and 5 bases from J, with 11 bases between. The germline gives CDR1 SGHAT, CDR2 FQNNGV.

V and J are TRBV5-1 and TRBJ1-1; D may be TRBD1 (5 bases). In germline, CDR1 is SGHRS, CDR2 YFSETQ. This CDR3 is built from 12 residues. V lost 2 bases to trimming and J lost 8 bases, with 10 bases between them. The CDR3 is CASSFGTAEAFF. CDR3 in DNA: TGCGCCAGCAGCTTCGGGACTGCAGAAGCTTTCTTT. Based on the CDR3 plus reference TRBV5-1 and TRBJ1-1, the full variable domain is KAGVTQTPRYLIKTRGQQVTLSCSPISGHRSVSWYQQTPGQGLQFLFEYFSETQRNKGNFPGRFSGRQFSNSRSEMNVSTLELGDSALYLCASSFGTAEAFFGQGTRLTVV.

The CDR3 nucleotides are TGTGCCAGCAGTAGACAGGGCAACACTGAAGCTTTCTTT. This encodes CASSRQGNTEAFF. This chain links TRBV6-4 with TRBJ1-1, with 7 bases identical to TRBD1. This CDR3 has 13 residues. Germline values: CDR1 MRHNA, CDR2 SNTAGT. V was pared by 5 bases and J by 2 bases, with 2 bases of the junction left unmatched.

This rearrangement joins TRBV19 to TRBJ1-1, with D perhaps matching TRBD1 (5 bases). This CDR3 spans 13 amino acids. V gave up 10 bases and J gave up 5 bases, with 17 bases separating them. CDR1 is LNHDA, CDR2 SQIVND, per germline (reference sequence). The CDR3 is CATSGTGGTEAFF. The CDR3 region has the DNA TGTGCCACCTCAGGGACCGGAGGGACTGAAGCTTTCTTT.

The CDR3 is CSVAGEGNEKLFF. CDR3 coding DNA: TGCAGCGTTGCCGGGGAGGGTAATGAAAAACTGTTTTTT. The J gene is TRBJ1-4, the V gene TRBV29-1; D gene uncertain. Trimming removed 4 bases at V and 4 bases at J, with 10 bases between. The CDR3 runs 13 residues. Germline V gene lookup returns CDR1 SQVTM and CDR2 ANQGSEA. The full variable domain, rest sourced from reference TRBV29-1 and TRBJ1-4, is SAVISQKPSRDICQRGTSLTIQCQVDSQVTMMFWYRQQPGQSLTLIATANQGSEATYESGFVIDKFPISRPNLTFSTLTVSNMSPEDSSIYLCSVAGEGNEKLFFGSGTQLSVL.

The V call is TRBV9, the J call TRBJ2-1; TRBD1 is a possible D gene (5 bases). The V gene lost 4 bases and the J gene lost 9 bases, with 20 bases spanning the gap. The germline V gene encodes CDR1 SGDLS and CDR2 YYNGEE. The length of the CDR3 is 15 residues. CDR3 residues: CASSTWTTSLGEQFF. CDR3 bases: TGTGCCAGCAGCACCTGGACAACCAGCCTTGGTGAGCAGTTCTTC. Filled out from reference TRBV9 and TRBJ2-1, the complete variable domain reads DSGVTQTPKHLITATGQRVTLRCSPRSGDLSVYWYQQSLDQGLQFLIQYYNGEERAKGNILERFSAQQFPDLHSELNLSSLELGDSALYFCASSTWTTSLGEQFFGPGTRLTVL.

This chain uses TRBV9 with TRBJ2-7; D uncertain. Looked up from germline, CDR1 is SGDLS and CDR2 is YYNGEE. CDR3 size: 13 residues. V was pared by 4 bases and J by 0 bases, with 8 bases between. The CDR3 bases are TGTGCCAGCAGCCCGCGGAGCTCCTACGAGCAGTACTTC. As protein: CASSPRSSYEQYF.

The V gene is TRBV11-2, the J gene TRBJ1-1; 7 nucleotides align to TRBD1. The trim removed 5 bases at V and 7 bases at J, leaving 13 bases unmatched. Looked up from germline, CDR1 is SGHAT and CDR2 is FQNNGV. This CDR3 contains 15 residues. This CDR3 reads CASSPGTVGLIEAFF. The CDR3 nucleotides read TGTGCCAGCAGCCCCGGGACAGTGGGTTTGATTGAAGCTTTCTTT.

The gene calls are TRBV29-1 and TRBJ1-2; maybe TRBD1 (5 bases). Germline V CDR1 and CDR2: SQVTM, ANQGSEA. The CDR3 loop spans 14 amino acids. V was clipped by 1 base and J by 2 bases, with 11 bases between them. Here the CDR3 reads CSVEGRGRNYGYTF. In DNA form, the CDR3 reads TGCAGCGTTGAAGGTAGGGGTCGGAACTATGGCTACACCTTC.

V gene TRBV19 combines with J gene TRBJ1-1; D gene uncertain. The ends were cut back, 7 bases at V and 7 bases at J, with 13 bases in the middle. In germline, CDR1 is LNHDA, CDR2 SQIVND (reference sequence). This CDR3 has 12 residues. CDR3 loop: CASTPLEGEAFF. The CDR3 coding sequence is TGTGCCAGTACCCCCTTGGAGGGTGAAGCTTTCTTT.

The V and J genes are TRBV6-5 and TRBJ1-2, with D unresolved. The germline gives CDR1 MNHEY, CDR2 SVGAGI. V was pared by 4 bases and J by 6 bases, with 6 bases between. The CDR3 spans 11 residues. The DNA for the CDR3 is TGTGCCAGCAGTTGGAGGGATGGCTACACCTTC. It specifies CASSWRDGYTF.

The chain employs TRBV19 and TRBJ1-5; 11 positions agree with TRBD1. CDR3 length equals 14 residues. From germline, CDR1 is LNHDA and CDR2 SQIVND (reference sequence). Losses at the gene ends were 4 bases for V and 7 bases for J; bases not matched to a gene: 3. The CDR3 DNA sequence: TGTGCCAGTAGTACAAGGGACAGGGGGCAGCCCCAGCATTTT. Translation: CASSTRDRGQPQHF.

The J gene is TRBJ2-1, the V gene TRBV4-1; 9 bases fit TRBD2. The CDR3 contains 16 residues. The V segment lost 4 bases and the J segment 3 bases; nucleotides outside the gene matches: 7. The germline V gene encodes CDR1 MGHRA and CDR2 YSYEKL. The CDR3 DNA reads TGCGCCAGCAGCCTGCCGCGACTAGCGGTCTACAATGAGCAGTTCTTC. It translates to CASSLPRLAVYNEQFF.

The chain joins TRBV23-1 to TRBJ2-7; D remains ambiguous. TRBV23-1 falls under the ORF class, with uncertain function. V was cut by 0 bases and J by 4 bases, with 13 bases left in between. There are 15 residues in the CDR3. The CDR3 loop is CASSQSEVPLYEQYF. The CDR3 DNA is TGCGCCAGCAGTCAATCTGAAGTCCCTCTATACGAGCAGTACTTC.